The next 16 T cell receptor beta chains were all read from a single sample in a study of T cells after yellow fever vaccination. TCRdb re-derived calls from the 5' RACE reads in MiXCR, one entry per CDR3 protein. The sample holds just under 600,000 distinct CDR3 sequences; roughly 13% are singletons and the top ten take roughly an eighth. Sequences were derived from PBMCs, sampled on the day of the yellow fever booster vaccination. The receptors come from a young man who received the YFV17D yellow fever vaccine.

The CDR3 spells CSARTAVGTGELFF. CDR3 bases: TGCAGTGCTAGAACAGCTGTCGGCACCGGGGAGCTGTTTTTT. The chain links TRBV20-1 to TRBJ2-2; no definite D call. Trimming removed 2 bases from V and 4 bases from J, with 11 bases in between. CDR1 and CDR2 from the germline V gene are DFQATT and SNEGSKA (reference sequence). CDR3 length: 14 residues.

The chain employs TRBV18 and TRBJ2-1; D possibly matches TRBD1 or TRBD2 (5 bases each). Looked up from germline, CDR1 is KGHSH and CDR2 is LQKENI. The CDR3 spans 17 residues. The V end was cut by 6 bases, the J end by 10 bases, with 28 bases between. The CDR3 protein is CASSPSSRGATAGEQFF. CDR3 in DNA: TGTGCCAGCTCCCCGAGTTCGAGGGGCGCGACCGCAGGCGAGCAGTTCTTC.

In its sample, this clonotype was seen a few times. The CDR3 bases are TGTGCCAGCAGCTTGGGAGTGAGGCGGGAGACCGGGGAGCTGTTTTTT. Protein product: CASSLGVRRETGELFF. V and J are TRBV5-5 and TRBJ2-2, with TRBD2 identical over 7 bases. The J segment lost 5 bases and the V segment lost 0 bases, leaving 7 bases of the junction unmatched. The germline V gene has CDR1 SGHKS and CDR2 YYEKEE (reference sequence). The CDR3 sequence is 16 residues long. The entire variable domain, with the rest obtained from reference TRBV5-5 and TRBJ2-2, is as follows: DAGVTQSPTHLIKTRGQQVTLRCSPISGHKSVSWYQQVLGQGPQFIFQYYEKEERGRGNFPDRFSARQFPNYSSELNVNALLLGDSALYLCASSLGVRRETGELFFGEGSRLTVL.

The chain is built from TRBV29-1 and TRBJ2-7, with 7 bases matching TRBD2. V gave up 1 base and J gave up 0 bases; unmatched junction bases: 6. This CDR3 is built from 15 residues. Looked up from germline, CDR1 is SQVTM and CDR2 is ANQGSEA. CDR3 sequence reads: CSVEAGGRDSYEQYF. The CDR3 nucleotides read TGCAGCGTTGAAGCGGGGGGTCGCGACTCCTACGAGCAGTACTTC.

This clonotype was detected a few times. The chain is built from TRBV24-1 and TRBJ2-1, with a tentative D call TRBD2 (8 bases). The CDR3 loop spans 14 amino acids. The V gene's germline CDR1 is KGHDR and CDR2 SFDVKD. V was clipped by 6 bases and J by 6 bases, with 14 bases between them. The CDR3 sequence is CATSFREGANEQFF. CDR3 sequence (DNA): TGTGCCACCAGTTTTCGGGAGGGGGCCAATGAGCAGTTCTTC.

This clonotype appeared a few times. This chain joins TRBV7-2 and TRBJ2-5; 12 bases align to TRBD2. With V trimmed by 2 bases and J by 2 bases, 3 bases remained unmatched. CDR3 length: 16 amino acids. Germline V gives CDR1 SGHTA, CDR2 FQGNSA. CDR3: CASSLFLAGGQETQYF. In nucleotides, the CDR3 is TGTGCCAGCAGCTTATTTCTAGCGGGAGGGCAAGAGACCCAGTACTTC.

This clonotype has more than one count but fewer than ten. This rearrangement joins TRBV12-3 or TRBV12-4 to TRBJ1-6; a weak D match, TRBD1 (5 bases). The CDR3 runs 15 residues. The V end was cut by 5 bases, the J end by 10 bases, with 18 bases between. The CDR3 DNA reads TGTGCCAGCAGTCCATGGGCAGGGTCTGGCTCACCCCTCCACTTT. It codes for CASSPWAGSGSPLHF.

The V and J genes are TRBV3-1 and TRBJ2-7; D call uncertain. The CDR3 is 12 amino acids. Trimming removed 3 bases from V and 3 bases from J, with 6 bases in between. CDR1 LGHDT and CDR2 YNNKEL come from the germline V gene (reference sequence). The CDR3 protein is CASSQYGYEQYF. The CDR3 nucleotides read TGTGCCAGCAGCCAGTATGGCTACGAGCAGTACTTC.

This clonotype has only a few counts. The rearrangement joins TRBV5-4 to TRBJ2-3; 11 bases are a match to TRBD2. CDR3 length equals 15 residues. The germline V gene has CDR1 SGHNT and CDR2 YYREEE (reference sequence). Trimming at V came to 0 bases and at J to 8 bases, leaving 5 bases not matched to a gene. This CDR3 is CASSLVLAGAGTQYF. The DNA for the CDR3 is TGTGCCAGCAGCTTGGTACTAGCGGGGGCAGGTACGCAGTATTTT.

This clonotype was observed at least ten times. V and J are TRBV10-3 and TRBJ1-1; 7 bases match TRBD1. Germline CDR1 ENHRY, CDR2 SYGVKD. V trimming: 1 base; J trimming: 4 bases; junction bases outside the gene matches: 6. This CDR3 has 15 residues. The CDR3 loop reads CAISEFKGAGTEAFF. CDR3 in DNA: TGTGCCATCAGTGAGTTTAAGGGGGCAGGCACTGAAGCTTTCTTT.

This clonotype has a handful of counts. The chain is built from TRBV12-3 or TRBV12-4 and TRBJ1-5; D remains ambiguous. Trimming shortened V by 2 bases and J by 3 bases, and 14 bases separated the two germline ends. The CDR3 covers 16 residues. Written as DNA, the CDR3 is TGTGCCAGCAGTTTAATGCACAGCCTTATCAATCAGCCCCAGCATTTT. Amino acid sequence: CASSLMHSLINQPQHF.

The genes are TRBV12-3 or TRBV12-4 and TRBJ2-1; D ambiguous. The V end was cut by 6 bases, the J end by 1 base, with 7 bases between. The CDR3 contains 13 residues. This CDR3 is CASRRSSYNEQFF. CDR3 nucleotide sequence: TGTGCCAGCAGACGGAGTTCCTACAATGAGCAGTTCTTC.

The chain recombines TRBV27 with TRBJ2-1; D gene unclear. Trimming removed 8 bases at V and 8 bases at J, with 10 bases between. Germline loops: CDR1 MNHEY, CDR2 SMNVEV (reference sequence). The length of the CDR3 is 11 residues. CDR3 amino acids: CASGQEHEQFF. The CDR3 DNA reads TGTGCCAGCGGTCAGGAACATGAGCAGTTCTTC.

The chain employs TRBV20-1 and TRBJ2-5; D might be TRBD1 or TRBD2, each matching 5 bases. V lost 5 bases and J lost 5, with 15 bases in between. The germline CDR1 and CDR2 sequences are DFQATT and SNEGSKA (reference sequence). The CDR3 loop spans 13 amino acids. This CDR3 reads CSADGAIAETQYF. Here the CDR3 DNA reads TGCAGTGCTGACGGGGCCATTGCCGAGACCCAGTACTTC.

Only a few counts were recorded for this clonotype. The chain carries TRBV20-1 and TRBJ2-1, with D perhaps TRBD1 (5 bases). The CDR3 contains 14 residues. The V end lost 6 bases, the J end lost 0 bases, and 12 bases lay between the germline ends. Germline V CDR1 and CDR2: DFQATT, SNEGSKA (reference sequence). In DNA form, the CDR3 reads TGCAGTGCGCCTCGACAGAGCTCCTACAATGAGCAGTTCTTC. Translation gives CSAPRQSSYNEQFF.

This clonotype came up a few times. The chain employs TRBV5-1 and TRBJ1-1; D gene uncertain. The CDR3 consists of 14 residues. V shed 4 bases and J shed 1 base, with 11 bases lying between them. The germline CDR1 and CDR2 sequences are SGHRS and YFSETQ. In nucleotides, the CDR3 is TGCGCCAGCAGCCTGATAAGACCGAACACTGAAGCTTTCTTT. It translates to CASSLIRPNTEAFF.